The 24 T cell receptor beta chains below come from one sample, sequenced in a study of T-cell reconstitution after alpha-beta-depleted transplantation in children. During its preparation, the TCRbeta library received unique molecular identifiers. TCRdb re-derived calls from the PCR reads in MiXCR, one entry per CDR3 protein. The top ten hold 3% to 4% of the sample, which has some 500,000 distinct CDR3 sequences, approximately 20% seen once. The starting material was PBMCs from the stem cell graft donor, obtained from the stem cell graft. The receptors originated from a human donor who donated a stem cell graft to a child with acute lymphoblastic leukemia.

The rearrangement links TRBV7-9 to TRBJ2-1, with 14 nucleotides matching TRBD2. The ends lost 5 bases at V and 9 bases at J; junction bases unmatched: 6. Germline V gene data show CDR1 as SEHNR and CDR2 as FQNEAQ (reference sequence). CDR3 length: 15 amino acids. The CDR3 region is CASSLGLAGVSEQFF. CDR3 nucleotide sequence: TGTGCCAGCAGCCTGGGACTAGCGGGAGTCAGTGAGCAGTTCTTC.

This clonotype showed up just a few times. CDR3 amino acids: CASSTLAGAAYNEQFF. DNA of the CDR3: TGTGCCAGTAGTACCTTAGCGGGAGCGGCCTACAATGAGCAGTTCTTC. This rearrangement joins TRBV19 to TRBJ2-1; 9 bases are shared with TRBD2. This CDR3 is built from 16 residues. CDR1 and CDR2 (germline): LNHDA, SQIVND (reference sequence). The ends lost 4 bases at V and 2 bases at J; junction bases unmatched: 6.

The chain joins TRBV7-9 to TRBJ1-2; 9 bases agree with TRBD1. The CDR3 is made up of 14 amino acids. The germline V gene has CDR1 SEHNR and CDR2 FQNEAQ (reference sequence). Trimming at V came to 8 bases and at J to 2 bases, leaving 6 bases not matched to a gene. CDR3 sequence reads: CASWGQGINYGYTF. In DNA form, the CDR3 reads TGTGCCAGCTGGGGACAGGGTATCAACTATGGCTACACCTTC.

This chain links TRBV3-1 with TRBJ2-7; 7 nucleotides match TRBD2. V shed 3 bases and J 0 bases; nucleotides not matched to a gene: 5. The germline gives CDR1 LGHDT, CDR2 YNNKEL (reference sequence). The CDR3 consists of 15 residues. CDR3: CASSHARTSSYEQYF. CDR3 in DNA: TGTGCCAGCAGCCATGCCCGGACTAGCTCCTACGAGCAGTACTTC.

The rearrangement uses TRBV29-1 and TRBJ2-1, with D possibly matching TRBD2 (5 bases). The CDR3 runs to 15 residues. The V gene's germline CDR1 is SQVTM and CDR2 ANQGSEA. Between the trimmed V and J ends, which lost 4 bases and 4 bases, there was a span of 17 bases. The CDR3 is CSVGQADFLYNEQFF. Written as DNA, the CDR3 is TGCAGCGTTGGTCAAGCGGACTTCTTATACAATGAGCAGTTCTTC.

This chain joins TRBV6-5 and TRBJ1-3; no reliable D call. Trimming stripped 2 bases from V and 1 base from J, with 9 bases between. Germline V gene sequence: CDR1 MNHEY, CDR2 SVGAGI. This CDR3 is 15 amino acids long. The CDR3 reads CASSYDSRSGNTIYF. CDR3 in DNA: TGTGCCAGCAGTTACGACTCCAGGTCTGGAAACACCATATATTTT.

This clonotype was seen a handful of times. V is TRBV18 and J is TRBJ1-1; D gene unclear. CDR1 KGHSH and CDR2 LQKENI come from the germline V gene. The CDR3 runs 15 residues. Trimming left V 3 bases short and J 6 bases short, with 17 bases between. CDR3 coding DNA: TGTGCCAGCTCACCGGGGATCTCAGTCCTTTCTGAAGCTTTCTTT. Protein product: CASSPGISVLSEAFF.

In its sample, this clonotype was seen a few times. The rearrangement joins TRBV6-1 to TRBJ2-7; no clear D gene. CDR1 and CDR2 from the germline V gene are MNHNS and SASEGT. The CDR3 extends over 14 amino acids. The V and J ends lost 6 bases and 3 bases respectively, with 15 bases between them. Written as DNA, the CDR3 is TGTGCCAGCAGGGGGTCTTCCCTATTCTACGAGCAGTACTTC. This translates into CASRGSSLFYEQYF.

The CDR3 is CASWGSSGANVLTF. The CDR3 bases are TGTGCCAGCTGGGGAAGTTCTGGGGCCAACGTCCTGACTTTC. The rearrangement joins TRBV6-1 to TRBJ2-6; D not resolved. Trimming shortened V by 8 bases and J by 1 base, and 9 bases separated the two germline ends. This CDR3 contains 14 residues. Germline values: CDR1 MNHNS, CDR2 SASEGT.

This clonotype came up a few times. The chain joins TRBV7-9 to TRBJ2-1; no firm D call. The CDR3 runs 14 residues. Germline V gives CDR1 SEHNR, CDR2 FQNEAQ (reference sequence). Deletions cut 5 bases from V and 8 bases from J, with 16 bases between. CDR3 coding DNA: TGTGCCAGCAGCCCCGATATTAGCCCCTATGAGCAGTTCTTC. Its translation: CASSPDISPYEQFF.

V usage is TRBV5-1 and J usage is TRBJ2-3; maybe TRBD1 (6 bases). The CDR3 is 14 amino acids. The V end lost 3 bases, the J end lost 8 bases, and 16 bases lay between the germline ends. The germline CDR1 and CDR2 sequences are SGHRS and YFSETQ. DNA of the CDR3: TGCGCCAGCAGCTATCCGGGACAAGACAGTACGCAGTATTTT. Its translation is CASSYPGQDSTQYF.

The chain recombines TRBV12-3 or TRBV12-4 with TRBJ1-5, with D possibly being TRBD1 (6 bases). Trimming removed 7 bases from V and 3 bases from J, with 10 bases in between. The CDR3 is 13 residues long. DNA of the CDR3: TGTGCCAGCACCGGACAGCTCAATCAGCCCCAGCATTTT. It yields the protein CASTGQLNQPQHF.

This clonotype has more than one count but fewer than ten. The chain has TRBV10-2 and TRBJ2-3; 10 positions match TRBD2. V dropped 7 bases and J dropped 2; count of bases not matched to a gene: 9. CDR1 WSHSY and CDR2 SAAADI come from the germline V gene. The CDR3 has 16 amino acids. The DNA for the CDR3 is TGCGCCAGCACCGAGGCTAGCGGGAGCCCCACAGATACGCAGTATTTT. Translated: CASTEASGSPTDTQYF.

The rearrangement uses TRBV20-1 and TRBJ2-7, with a possible D match to TRBD2 (5 bases). Germline lookup yields CDR1 DFQATT and CDR2 SNEGSKA (reference sequence). This CDR3 comprises 13 residues. Trimming left V 1 base short and J 6 bases short, with 13 bases between. CDR3 nucleotide sequence: TGCAGTGCTAGAGTGCTAGCTCGTGGCGAGCAGTACTTC. Translated, it gives CSARVLARGEQYF.

This clonotype was counted a few times. V gene TRBV7-8 combines with J gene TRBJ2-7; TRBD2 is a possible D gene (6 bases). Trimming removed 2 bases from V and 5 bases from J, with 13 bases in between. The CDR3 runs 14 residues. Per germline, CDR1 SGHVS and CDR2 FQNEAQ. In DNA form, the CDR3 reads TGTGCCAGCAGCTTAAATCGGGAGTGGGACGAGCAGTACTTC. Its translation: CASSLNREWDEQYF.

This clonotype was counted at least ten times. The J gene is TRBJ2-2, the V gene TRBV4-2; TRBD1 is a possible D gene (5 bases). The CDR3 spans 15 residues. Looked up from germline, CDR1 is LGHNA and CDR2 is YNFKEQ. V was pared by 0 bases and J by 3 bases, with 8 bases between. CDR3 sequence (DNA): TGTGCCAGCAGCCAAGAGGGCAGGGACACCGGGGAGCTGTTTTTT. This translates into CASSQEGRDTGELFF.

This chain's CDR3 is CASSTKTGGVFSNQPQHF. In DNA form, the CDR3 reads TGTGCCAGCAGTACCAAGACAGGGGGTGTCTTTAGCAATCAGCCCCAGCATTTT. The V gene is TRBV12-3 or TRBV12-4, the J gene TRBJ1-5; 9 nucleotides match TRBD1. J was trimmed by 0 bases and V by 5 bases; bases with no gene match: 11. This CDR3 region has 18 residues.

The J gene is TRBJ2-2, the V gene TRBV9; D is unresolved. V was trimmed by 2 bases and J by 7 bases, leaving 9 bases between them. The CDR3 totals 13 residues. Germline CDR1 and CDR2: SGDLS and YYNGEE. CDR3 in DNA: TGTGCCAGCAGCGTCCTTGTCGGCGGGGAGCTGTTTTTT. It encodes CASSVLVGGELFF.

This chain links TRBV5-5 with TRBJ1-1, with D uncertain. This CDR3 spans 12 amino acids. Per the germline V gene, CDR1 is SGHKS and CDR2 is YYEKEE (reference sequence). The V end lost 2 bases, the J end lost 11 bases, and 13 bases lay between the germline ends. DNA of the CDR3: TGTGCCAGCAGCTTCGGACTCATCGAGGCTTTCTTT. Encoded protein: CASSFGLIEAFF.

The CDR3 sequence: CASSRGPSYNEQFF. The CDR3 coding sequence is TGTGCCAGCAGCCGAGGGCCCTCCTACAATGAGCAGTTCTTC. The chain links TRBV12-3 or TRBV12-4 to TRBJ2-1, with D perhaps TRBD2 (5 bases). V was clipped by 6 bases and J by 0 bases, with 9 bases between them. The CDR3 has 14 amino acids.

This clonotype was detected once. The chain combines TRBV5-1 with TRBJ2-1; D might be TRBD1 (6 bases). Germline V lookup: CDR1 SGHRS, CDR2 YFSETQ. Trimming stripped 7 bases from V and 1 base from J, with 9 bases between. This CDR3 has 13 amino acids. CDR3 residues: CASVGQSYNEQFF. In DNA form, the CDR3 reads TGCGCCAGCGTCGGACAGTCCTACAATGAGCAGTTCTTC.

Many counts were recorded for this clonotype. The J gene is TRBJ1-1, the V gene TRBV5-1; TRBD1 agrees at 7 bases. This CDR3 has 17 amino acids. CDR1 and CDR2 (germline): SGHRS, YFSETQ. Trimming took 2 bases from V and 3 from J; bases not matched to a gene: 13. The CDR3 region is CASSFGWDSIPDTEAFF. CDR3 DNA: TGCGCCAGCAGCTTCGGCTGGGACAGCATCCCAGACACTGAAGCTTTCTTT.

The chain joins TRBV16 to TRBJ2-3; D tentatively reads TRBD1 or TRBD2 (5 bases each). This CDR3 spans 14 amino acids. Germline V lookup: CDR1 KGHSY, CDR2 FQNENV. V lost 10 bases and J 2 bases, leaving 16 bases between the germline ends. DNA for the CDR3: TGTGCCACCAGAGGGGCAGTACTCACAGATACGCAGTATTTT. The encoded protein is CATRGAVLTDTQYF.

This clonotype has more than one count but fewer than ten. The genes are TRBV18 and TRBJ2-1; tentatively, D is TRBD1 (6 bases). In germline, CDR1 is KGHSH, CDR2 LQKENI. This CDR3 has 14 amino acids. The V gene lost 4 bases and the J gene lost 8 bases, with 15 bases spanning the gap. In DNA, the CDR3 is TGTGCCAGCTCACTAGCAAGGGGGATTTATGAGCAGTTCTTC. Amino acids: CASSLARGIYEQFF.